This T cell receptor (beta chain) was captured by sequencing in a study of patients and donors after allogeneic stem cell transplantation. Each CDR3 protein is one row after TCRdb ran MiXCR on the RT-PCR reads. Among about a million distinct CDR3 sequences, 15% to 20% were seen once, and the ten largest hold roughly 6.4%. Trimming pared 5 bases from V and 4 bases from J, leaving 12 bases between. CDR3 length: 13 residues. CDR1 is DFQATT, CDR2 SNEGSKA, per germline (reference sequence). The sample holds many counts of this clonotype. Sample: blood, either unsorted or a sorted T cell fraction (not recorded which). The chain uses TRBV20-1 and TRBJ1-5; D is perhaps TRBD1 (6 bases). The sequence was obtained from a human donor who was either an allogeneic HSCT recipient or a stem cell or donor lymphocyte infusion donor (not recorded which). It is not recorded whose cells these are; they may come from a transplant donor. This chain's CDR3 is CSAVDRPNQPQHF. CDR3 bases: TGCAGTGCTGTCGACAGGCCGAATCAGCCCCAGCATTTT.